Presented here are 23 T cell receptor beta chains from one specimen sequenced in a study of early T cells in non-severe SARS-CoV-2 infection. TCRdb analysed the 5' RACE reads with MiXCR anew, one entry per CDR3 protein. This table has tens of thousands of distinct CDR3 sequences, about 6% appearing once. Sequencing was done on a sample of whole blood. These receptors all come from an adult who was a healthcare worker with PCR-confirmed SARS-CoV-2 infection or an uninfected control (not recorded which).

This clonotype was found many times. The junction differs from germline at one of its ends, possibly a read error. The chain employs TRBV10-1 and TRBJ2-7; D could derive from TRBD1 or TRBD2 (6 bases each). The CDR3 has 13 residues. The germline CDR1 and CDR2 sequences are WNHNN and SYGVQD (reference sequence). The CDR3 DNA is TGCGTCAGCAGGAGGGGGAAGCCCTACGAGCAGTACTTC. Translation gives CVSRRGKPYEQYF.

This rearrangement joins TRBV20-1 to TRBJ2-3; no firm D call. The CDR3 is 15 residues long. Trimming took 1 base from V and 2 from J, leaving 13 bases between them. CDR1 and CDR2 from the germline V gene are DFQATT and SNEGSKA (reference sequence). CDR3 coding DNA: TGCAGTGCTAGAGGCACGGCGAGCAACACAGATACGCAGTATTTT. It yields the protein CSARGTASNTDTQYF.

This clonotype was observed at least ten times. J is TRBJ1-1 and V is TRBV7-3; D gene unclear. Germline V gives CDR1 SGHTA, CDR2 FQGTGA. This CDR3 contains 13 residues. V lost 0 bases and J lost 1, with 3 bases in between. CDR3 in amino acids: CASSLTGNTEAFF. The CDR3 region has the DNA TGTGCCAGCAGCTTAACCGGGAACACTGAAGCTTTCTTT.

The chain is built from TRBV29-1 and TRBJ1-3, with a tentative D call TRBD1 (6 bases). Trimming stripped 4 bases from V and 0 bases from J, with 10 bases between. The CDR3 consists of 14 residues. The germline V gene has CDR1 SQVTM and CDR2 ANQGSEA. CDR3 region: CSVGQDSSGNTIYF. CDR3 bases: TGCAGCGTTGGACAGGACAGCTCTGGAAACACCATATATTTT.

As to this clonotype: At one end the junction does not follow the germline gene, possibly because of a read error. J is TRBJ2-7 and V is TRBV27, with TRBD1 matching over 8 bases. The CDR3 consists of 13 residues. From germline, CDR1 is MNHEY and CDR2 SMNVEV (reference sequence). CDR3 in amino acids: CAGRGTGTYEQYF. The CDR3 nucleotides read TGTGCCGGCAGGGGGACAGGCACCTACGAGCAGTACTTC.

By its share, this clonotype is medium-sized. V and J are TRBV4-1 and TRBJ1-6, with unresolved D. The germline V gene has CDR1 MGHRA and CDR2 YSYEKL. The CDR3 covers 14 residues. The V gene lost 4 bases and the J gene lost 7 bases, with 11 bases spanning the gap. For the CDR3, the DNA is TGCGCCAGCAGCCGGACGGCCGTGAATTCACCCCTCCACTTT. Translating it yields CASSRTAVNSPLHF.

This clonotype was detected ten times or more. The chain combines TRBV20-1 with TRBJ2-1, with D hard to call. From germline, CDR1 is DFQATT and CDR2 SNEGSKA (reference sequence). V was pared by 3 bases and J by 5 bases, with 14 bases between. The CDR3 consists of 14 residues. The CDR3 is CSASVIGRDNEQFF. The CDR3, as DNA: TGCAGTGCTAGCGTAATCGGCCGGGACAATGAGCAGTTCTTC.

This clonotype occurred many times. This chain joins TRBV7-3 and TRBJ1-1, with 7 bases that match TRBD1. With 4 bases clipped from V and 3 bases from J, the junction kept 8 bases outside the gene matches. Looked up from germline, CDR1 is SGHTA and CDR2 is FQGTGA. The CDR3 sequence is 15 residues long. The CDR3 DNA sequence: TGTGCCAGCAGCTCAGGACAGGACGGACACACTGAAGCTTTCTTT. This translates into CASSSGQDGHTEAFF. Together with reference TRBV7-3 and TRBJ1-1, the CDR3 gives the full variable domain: GAGVSQTPSNKVTEKGKYVELRCDPISGHTALYWYRQSLGQGPEFLIYFQGTGAADDSGLPNDRFFAVRPEGSVSTLKIQRTERGDSAVYLCASSSGQDGHTEAFFGQGTRLTVV.

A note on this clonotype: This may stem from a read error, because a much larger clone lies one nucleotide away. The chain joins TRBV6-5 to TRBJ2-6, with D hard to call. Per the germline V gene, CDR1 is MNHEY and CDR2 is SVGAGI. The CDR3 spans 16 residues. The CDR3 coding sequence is TGTGCCAGCAGTTACTCGAGACGCTCTGGGACCAACGTCCTGACTTTC. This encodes CASSYSRRSGTNVLTF.

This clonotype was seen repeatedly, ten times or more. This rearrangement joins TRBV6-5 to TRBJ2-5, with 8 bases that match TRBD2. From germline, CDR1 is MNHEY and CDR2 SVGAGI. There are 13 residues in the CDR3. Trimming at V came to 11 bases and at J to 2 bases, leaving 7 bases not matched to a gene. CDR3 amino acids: CAGLQREQETQYF. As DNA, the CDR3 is TGTGCCGGCCTGCAGCGGGAGCAAGAGACCCAGTACTTC.

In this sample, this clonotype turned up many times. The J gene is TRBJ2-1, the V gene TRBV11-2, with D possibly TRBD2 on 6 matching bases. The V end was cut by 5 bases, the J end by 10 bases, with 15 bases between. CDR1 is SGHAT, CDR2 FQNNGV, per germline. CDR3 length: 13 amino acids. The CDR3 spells CASSADGAGEQFF. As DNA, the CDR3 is TGTGCCAGCAGCGCGGACGGTGCGGGGGAGCAGTTCTTC.

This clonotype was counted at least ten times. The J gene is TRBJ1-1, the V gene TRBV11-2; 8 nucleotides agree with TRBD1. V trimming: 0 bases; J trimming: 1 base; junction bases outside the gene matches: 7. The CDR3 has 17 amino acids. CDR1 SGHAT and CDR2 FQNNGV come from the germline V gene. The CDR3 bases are TGTGCCAGCAGCTTAGAGGGGACAGGACTAGCGAACACTGAAGCTTTCTTT. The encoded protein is CASSLEGTGLANTEAFF.

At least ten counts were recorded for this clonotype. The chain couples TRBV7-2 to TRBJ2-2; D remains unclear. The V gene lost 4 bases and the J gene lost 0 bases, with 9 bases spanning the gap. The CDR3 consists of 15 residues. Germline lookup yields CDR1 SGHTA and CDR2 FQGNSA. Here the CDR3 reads CASSSLGANTGELFF. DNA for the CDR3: TGTGCCAGCAGCTCCTTAGGTGCGAACACCGGGGAGCTGTTTTTT.

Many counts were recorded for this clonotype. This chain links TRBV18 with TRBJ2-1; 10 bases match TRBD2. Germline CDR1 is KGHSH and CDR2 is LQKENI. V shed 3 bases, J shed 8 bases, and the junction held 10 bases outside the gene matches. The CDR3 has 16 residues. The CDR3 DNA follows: TGTGCCAGCTCACCGTGGGCTAGCGGGAGATCGGATGAGCAGTTCTTC. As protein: CASSPWASGRSDEQFF. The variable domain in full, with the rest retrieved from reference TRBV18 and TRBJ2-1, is NAGVMQNPRHLVRRRGQEARLRCSPMKGHSHVYWYRQLPEEGLKFMVYLQKENIIDESGMPKERFSAEFPKEGPSILRIQQVVRGDSAAYFCASSPWASGRSDEQFFGPGTRLTVL.

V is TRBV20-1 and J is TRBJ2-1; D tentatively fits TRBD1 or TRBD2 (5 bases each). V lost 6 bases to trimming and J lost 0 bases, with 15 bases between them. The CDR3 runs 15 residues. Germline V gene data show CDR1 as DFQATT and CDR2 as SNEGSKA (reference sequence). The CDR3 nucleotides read TGCAGTGCCCCAATCGGGGCGAGCTCCTACAATGAGCAGTTCTTC. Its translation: CSAPIGASSYNEQFF.

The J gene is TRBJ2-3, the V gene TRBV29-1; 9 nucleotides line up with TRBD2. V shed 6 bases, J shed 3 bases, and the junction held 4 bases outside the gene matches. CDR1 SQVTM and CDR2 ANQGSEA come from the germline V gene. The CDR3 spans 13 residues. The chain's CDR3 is CSVLAGVTDTQYF. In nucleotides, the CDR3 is TGCAGCGTGTTAGCGGGAGTTACAGATACGCAGTATTTT.

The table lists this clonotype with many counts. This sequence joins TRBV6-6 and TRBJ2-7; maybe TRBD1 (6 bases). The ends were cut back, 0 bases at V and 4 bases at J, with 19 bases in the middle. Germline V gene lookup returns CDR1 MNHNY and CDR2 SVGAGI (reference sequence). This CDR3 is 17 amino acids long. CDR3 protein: CASSYSNRVNRKYEQYF. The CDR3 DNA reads TGTGCCAGCAGTTACTCCAACAGGGTGAATCGGAAGTACGAGCAGTACTTC.

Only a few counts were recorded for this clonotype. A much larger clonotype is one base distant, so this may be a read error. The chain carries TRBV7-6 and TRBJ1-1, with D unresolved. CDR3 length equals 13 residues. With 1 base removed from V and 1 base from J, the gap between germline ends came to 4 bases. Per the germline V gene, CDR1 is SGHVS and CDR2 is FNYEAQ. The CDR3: CASSLDTNTEAFF. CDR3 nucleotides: TGTGCCAGCAGCTTAGACACGAACACTGAAGCTTTCTTT.

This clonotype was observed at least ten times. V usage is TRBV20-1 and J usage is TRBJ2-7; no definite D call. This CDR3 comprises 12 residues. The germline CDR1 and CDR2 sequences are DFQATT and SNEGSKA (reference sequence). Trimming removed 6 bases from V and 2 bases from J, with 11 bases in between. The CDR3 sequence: CSALGSTYEQYF. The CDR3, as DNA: TGCAGTGCCCTAGGTTCGACCTACGAGCAGTACTTC.

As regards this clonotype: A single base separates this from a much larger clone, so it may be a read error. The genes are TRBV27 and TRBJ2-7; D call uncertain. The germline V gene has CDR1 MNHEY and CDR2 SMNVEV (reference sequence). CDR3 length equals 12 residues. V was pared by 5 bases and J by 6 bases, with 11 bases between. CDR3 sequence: CASSVYSGEQYF. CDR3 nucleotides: TGTGCCAGCAGTGTATACAGTGGCGAGCAGTACTTC.

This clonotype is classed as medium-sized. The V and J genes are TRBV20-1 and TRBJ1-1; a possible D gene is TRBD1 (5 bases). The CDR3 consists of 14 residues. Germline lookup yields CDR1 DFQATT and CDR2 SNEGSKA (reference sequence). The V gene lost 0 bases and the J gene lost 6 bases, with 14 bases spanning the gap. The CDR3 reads CSAREGREVAEAFF. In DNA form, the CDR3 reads TGCAGTGCTAGAGAGGGCAGGGAGGTTGCTGAAGCTTTCTTT.

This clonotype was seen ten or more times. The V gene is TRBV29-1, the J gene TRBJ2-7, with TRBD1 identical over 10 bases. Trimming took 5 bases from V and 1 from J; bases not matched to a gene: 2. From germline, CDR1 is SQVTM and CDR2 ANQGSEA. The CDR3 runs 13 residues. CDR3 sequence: CSVWGQGSYEQYF. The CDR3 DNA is TGCAGCGTTTGGGGACAGGGGTCCTACGAGCAGTACTTC.

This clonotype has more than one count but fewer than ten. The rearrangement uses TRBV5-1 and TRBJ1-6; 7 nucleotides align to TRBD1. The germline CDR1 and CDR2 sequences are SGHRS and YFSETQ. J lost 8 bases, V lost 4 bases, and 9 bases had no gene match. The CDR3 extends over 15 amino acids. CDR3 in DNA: TGCGCCAGCAGCACCACGACAGGGACGGATTCACCCCTCCACTTT. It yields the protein CASSTTTGTDSPLHF.